This entry lists 27 T cell receptor beta chains sequenced from one sample in a study of blood T cells in healthy people across ages. The use of a sample-barcoded 5' primer and a J-beta primer mix characterized a second PCR of roughly 7 to 12 cycles. Using its own MiXCR run on the 5' RACE reads, TCRdb lists one record per CDR3 protein. The sample includes around 800,000 distinct CDR3 sequences, more than 25% of them seen just once. The same data also contributed to another study, on T cells of mothers and their children.

Sequencing was done on a sample of blood. The receptor source for this set is a boy under 18 in good health.

The chain has TRBV6-1 and TRBJ2-5; 10 bases map to TRBD2. The J call is uncertain, as TRBJ2-1 better fits the DNA end. The CDR3 is 17 residues long. CDR1 and CDR2 from the germline V gene are MNHNS and SASEGT. The chain's CDR3 is CASSREGAGGRYNEQFF. For the CDR3, the DNA is TGTGCCAGCAGCCGCGAGGGAGCGGGGGGGCGTTACAATGAGCAGTTCTTC.

The sample holds a few counts of this clonotype. The chain links TRBV12-3 or TRBV12-4 to TRBJ2-2; TRBD1 aligns across 7 bases. The V gene end was trimmed by 6 bases and the J gene end by 6 bases; junction bases not matched to a gene: 4. The CDR3 length is 13 residues. This CDR3 is CASRIQGAGELFF. The DNA of the CDR3 is TGTGCCAGCAGAATCCAGGGGGCCGGGGAGCTGTTTTTT.

As regards this clonotype: Germline and junction disagree at one end, which may indicate a read error. The J gene is TRBJ2-5, the V gene TRBV29-1; D assignment may be TRBD1 or TRBD2 (5 bases each). The J call is uncertain, as TRBJ2-7 better fits the DNA end. The CDR3 has 12 residues. The V gene's germline CDR1 is SQVTM and CDR2 ANQGSEA. CDR3 DNA: TGCGGCGTTTCGGGACCCATCGACGAGCAGTACTTC. Translation: CGVSGPIDEQYF.

This clonotype was seen a handful of times. The rearrangement joins TRBV19 to TRBJ1-1; no clear D. This CDR3 comprises 11 residues. Germline CDR1 and CDR2: LNHDA and SQIVND (reference sequence). The germline V and J ends were trimmed by 10 bases and 6 bases, with 12 bases remaining between them. CDR3 residues: CATAEGPEAFF. The CDR3 DNA sequence: TGTGCCACCGCAGAAGGCCCTGAAGCTTTCTTT.

There are a few counts of this clonotype. The rearrangement links TRBV10-3 to TRBJ2-5; D is uncertain. The DNA end favors TRBJ2-7, so the J call may be wrong. CDR3 length: 14 residues. Per germline, CDR1 ENHRY and CDR2 SYGVKD. The CDR3 sequence is CATSLRVTSYEQYF. CDR3 sequence (DNA): TGTGCCACCTCCTTAAGGGTAACTTCCTACGAGCAGTACTTC.

The chain couples TRBV27 to TRBJ1-1; maybe TRBD1 (6 bases). The CDR3 loop spans 16 amino acids. Germline CDR1 and CDR2: MNHEY and SMNVEV (reference sequence). The V and J ends lost 6 bases and 0 bases respectively, with 17 bases between them. The CDR3 DNA sequence: TGTGCCAGCAGCTTTGTGGACAGAGACATGAACACTGAAGCTTTCTTT. It yields the protein CASSFVDRDMNTEAFF.

This clonotype has more than one count but fewer than ten. V gene TRBV7-2 combines with J gene TRBJ2-1, with 7 bases identical to TRBD1. From germline, CDR1 is SGHTA and CDR2 FQGNSA. This CDR3 spans 18 amino acids. Trimming at V came to 1 base and at J to 4 bases, leaving 13 bases not matched to a gene. The CDR3 nucleotides read TGTGCCAGCAGCTTAGGGCCGTACGGGACAGTCTCGTACAATGAGCAGTTCTTC. This translates into CASSLGPYGTVSYNEQFF.

The CDR3 region has the DNA TGTGCCAGCAGCCAAAGCGGTTTGGACAGGGGCTATGGCTACACCTTC. As protein: CASSQSGLDRGYGYTF. The rearrangement joins TRBV7-2 to TRBJ1-2; 9 positions agree with TRBD1. J lost 4 bases, V lost 5 bases, and 11 bases had no gene match. This CDR3 comprises 16 residues. In germline, CDR1 is SGHTA, CDR2 FQGNSA. Drawing the rest from reference TRBV7-2 and TRBJ1-2, the complete variable domain is GAGVSQSPSNKVTEKGKDVELRCDPISGHTALYWYRQSLGQGLEFLIYFQGNSAPDKSGLPSDRFSAERTGGSVSTLTIQRTQQEDSAVYLCASSQSGLDRGYGYTFGSGTRLTVV.

The sample holds many counts of this clonotype. The chain uses TRBV20-1 and TRBJ2-3; D gene uncertain. The CDR3 has 12 amino acids. Germline V lookup: CDR1 DFQATT, CDR2 SNEGSKA (reference sequence). V was cut by 2 bases and J by 6 bases, with 9 bases left in between. CDR3 protein: CSARSELDTQYF. Here the CDR3 DNA reads TGCAGTGCTAGAAGTGAATTGGATACGCAGTATTTT.

This chain joins TRBV3-1 and TRBJ2-7, with D possibly being TRBD2 (5 bases). CDR3 length: 13 residues. Trimming stripped 8 bases from V and 0 bases from J, with 11 bases between. The germline V gene encodes CDR1 LGHDT and CDR2 YNNKEL (reference sequence). Here the CDR3 DNA reads TGTGCCAGCTCCCAAGCGGACTCCTACGAGCAGTACTTC. It translates to CASSQADSYEQYF.

The chain carries TRBV6-1 and TRBJ2-5; no clear D. This CDR3 region has 12 residues. CDR1 is MNHNS and CDR2 is SASEGT in the germline V gene. The V gene lost 8 bases and the J gene lost 2 bases, with 9 bases spanning the gap. The CDR3: CASGTVQETQYF. The CDR3 DNA sequence: TGTGCCAGCGGTACAGTTCAAGAGACCCAGTACTTC.

The chain carries TRBV9 and TRBJ2-3; tentative D call: TRBD2 (6 bases). Deletions cut 0 bases from V and 2 bases from J, with 10 bases between. Germline CDR1 reads SGDLS; CDR2 reads YYNGEE. This CDR3 has 15 amino acids. The CDR3 reads CASSVDPGDTDTQYF. CDR3 coding DNA: TGTGCCAGCAGCGTAGATCCGGGAGACACAGATACGCAGTATTTT.

This clonotype was recorded a few times. The chain is built from TRBV7-2 and TRBJ1-2; D unclear. This CDR3 region has 14 residues. Germline lookup yields CDR1 SGHTA and CDR2 FQGNSA. V lost 2 bases and J 9 bases, leaving 16 bases between the germline ends. This chain's CDR3 is CASSLTETPISYTF. CDR3 DNA sequence: TGTGCCAGCAGCTTAACGGAGACCCCCATTAGCTACACCTTC. Drawing the rest from reference TRBV7-2 and TRBJ1-2, the complete variable domain is GAGVSQSPSNKVTEKGKDVELRCDPISGHTALYWYRQSLGQGLEFLIYFQGNSAPDKSGLPSDRFSAERTGGSVSTLTIQRTQQEDSAVYLCASSLTETPISYTFGSGTRLTVV.

This clonotype was counted between two and nine times. V and J are TRBV12-3 or TRBV12-4 and TRBJ1-4, with no clear D. The CDR3 runs 17 residues. V was shortened by 1 base and J by 3 bases, with 15 bases between the two germline ends. The CDR3 sequence is CASSLVRVRAANEKLFF. CDR3 sequence (DNA): TGTGCCAGCAGTTTAGTTAGGGTTCGTGCGGCTAATGAAAAACTGTTTTTT.

This clonotype was seen more than once but under ten times. V and J are TRBV9 and TRBJ2-3; 7 nucleotides line up with TRBD2. Germline CDR1 and CDR2: SGDLS and YYNGEE. CDR3 length: 16 amino acids. Trimming cost V 4 bases and J 1 base; bases outside gene matches: 9. For the CDR3, the DNA is TGTGCCAGCAGCCCCCCCCTGGCGGGGGGCACAGATACGCAGTATTTT. Its translation: CASSPPLAGGTDTQYF.

The chain combines TRBV5-5 with TRBJ1-4; TRBD1 agrees at 7 bases. The CDR3 loop spans 15 amino acids. The V segment lost 3 bases and the J segment 8 bases; nucleotides outside the gene matches: 10. CDR1 and CDR2 (germline): SGHKS, YYEKEE (reference sequence). The CDR3 loop is CASSSSGTVLEKLFF. The DNA of the CDR3 is TGTGCCAGCAGCTCCTCCGGGACAGTACTCGAAAAACTGTTTTTT.

This clonotype turned up a few times. The chain combines TRBV5-1 with TRBJ2-5; D remains ambiguous. The end of the DNA fits TRBJ2-7 better, so the J call may be wrong. Germline CDR1 SGHRS, CDR2 YFSETQ. This CDR3 is built from 14 residues. CDR3 sequence reads: CASSHGVRSYEQYF. The CDR3 DNA reads as TGCGCCAGCAGCCATGGGGTGCGATCCTACGAGCAGTACTTC.

This clonotype was seen more than once but under ten times. The V gene is TRBV5-5, the J gene TRBJ2-5, with 8 bases fitting TRBD1. The closer fit of TRBJ2-7 to the DNA end suggests the J call may be wrong. Germline CDR1 and CDR2: SGHKS and YYEKEE (reference sequence). The length of the CDR3 is 16 residues. The CDR3 reads CASSLGVTGALYEQYF. The CDR3 DNA follows: TGTGCCAGCAGCTTGGGGGTGACAGGGGCCTTATACGAGCAGTACTTC.

The rearrangement links TRBV20-1 to TRBJ1-2; D uncertain. V dropped 1 base and J dropped 5 bases, with 14 bases sitting between them. Per germline, CDR1 DFQATT and CDR2 SNEGSKA (reference sequence). The CDR3 totals 14 residues. Written as DNA, the CDR3 is TGCAGTGCTAGAGGCGGATGGCGTTCTTATGGCTACACCTTC. It specifies CSARGGWRSYGYTF.

This clonotype turned up a few times. The chain couples TRBV4-1 to TRBJ2-5; 9 bases align to TRBD1. With the DNA end fitting TRBJ2-7 better, the J assignment may be wrong. CDR3 length: 16 residues. CDR1 is MGHRA and CDR2 is YSYEKL in the germline V gene. The CDR3 protein is CASSLLPGQGVNEQYF. DNA of the CDR3: TGCGCCAGCAGCCTACTCCCGGGACAGGGTGTGAACGAGCAGTACTTC.

The sample holds a few counts of this clonotype. The V gene is TRBV7-7, the J gene TRBJ2-7, with D tentatively TRBD1 or TRBD2 (5 bases each). The CDR3 consists of 15 residues. Deletions cut 5 bases from V and 0 bases from J, with 14 bases between. The germline V gene has CDR1 SSHAT and CDR2 FNYEAQ (reference sequence). CDR3 DNA sequence: TGTGCCAGCAGCCCCGGGGACGGAAACTCCTACGAGCAGTACTTC. It codes for CASSPGDGNSYEQYF.

The chain uses TRBV4-1 and TRBJ1-3; D call uncertain. The CDR3 is 16 amino acids. The V gene lost 4 bases and the J gene lost 0 bases, with 13 bases spanning the gap. Germline loops: CDR1 MGHRA, CDR2 YSYEKL. CDR3 in DNA: TGCGCCAGCAGCCCCATCTGGCAAGTCTCTGGAAACACCATATATTTT. It yields the protein CASSPIWQVSGNTIYF.

Only a few counts were recorded for this clonotype. V gene TRBV10-3 combines with J gene TRBJ1-5; D possibly corresponds to TRBD1 (5 bases). The germline V and J ends were trimmed by 11 bases and 7 bases, with 15 bases remaining between them. Germline V lookup: CDR1 ENHRY, CDR2 SYGVKD. This CDR3 has 12 residues. The CDR3 loop reads CASGGEGQPQHF. CDR3 bases: TGTGCCTCCGGGGGGGAAGGGCAGCCCCAGCATTTT.

The chain recombines TRBV7-3 with TRBJ1-2; TRBD1 is a possible D gene (5 bases). V lost 1 base and J lost 0, with 12 bases in between. The germline gives CDR1 SGHTA, CDR2 FQGTGA. The CDR3 consists of 16 residues. The CDR3 DNA sequence: TGTGCCAGCAGCTTAAGGGGGGACCGAACTAACTATGGCTACACCTTC. It specifies CASSLRGDRTNYGYTF.

This chain joins TRBV5-1 and TRBJ2-5; TRBD1 agrees at 7 bases. Unmatched junction bases numbered 8, after V lost 1 base and J lost 2 bases. Looked up from germline, CDR1 is SGHRS and CDR2 is YFSETQ. The length of the CDR3 is 16 residues. CDR3 residues: CASSLTTGETQETQYF. The CDR3 bases are TGCGCCAGCAGCTTGACAACAGGGGAGACTCAAGAGACCCAGTACTTC.

J is TRBJ2-1 and V is TRBV27, with TRBD1 matching 9 bases. Germline V gene data show CDR1 as MNHEY and CDR2 as SMNVEV (reference sequence). The CDR3 is made up of 15 amino acids. J lost 5 bases, V lost 4 bases, and 6 bases had no gene match. The CDR3, as DNA: TGTGCCAGCAGTTGGGGGACAGGGACGAACAATGAGCAGTTCTTC. It codes for CASSWGTGTNNEQFF.

This clonotype was detected a few times. V and J are TRBV25-1 and TRBJ2-5, with D unclear. The J call may be incorrect, as the DNA end agrees better with TRBJ2-7. Germline V gene lookup returns CDR1 MGHDK and CDR2 SYGVNS. The CDR3 is 14 residues long. CDR3 region: CASSAFDPSYEQYF. CDR3 bases: TGTGCCAGCAGCGCTTTCGACCCCTCCTACGAGCAGTACTTC.